This is a list of T cell receptor beta chains from one sample in a study of monozygotic twins with inflammatory bowel disease. TCRdb reanalyzed the 5' RACE reads and collapses them to one entry per CDR3 protein, without DNA. The sample's table shows 300,000 to 450,000 distinct CDR3 sequences. The specimen was blood. These receptors all come from a human donor with ulcerative colitis or Crohn's disease, or a healthy co-twin of an affected twin (not recorded which). The CDR3 runs from the conserved cysteine through the conserved F or W. Each record gives: J gene, V gene, CDR3 protein.

J: TRBJ1-5
V: TRBV10-3
CDR3: CATRDANQPQHF

J: TRBJ2-7
V: TRBV9
CDR3: CASSDRPSSYEQYF

J: TRBJ2-7
V: TRBV10-3
CDR3: CAMSPGDYEQYF

J: TRBJ1-2
V: TRBV12-3/TRBV12-4
CDR3: CASSFASGYGYTF

J: TRBJ1-6
V: TRBV7-2
CDR3: CASSLVGSSYNSPLHF

J: TRBJ2-7
V: TRBV4-3
CDR3: CASSQDPGDEQYF

J: TRBJ2-3
V: TRBV5-1
CDR3: CASSTNRVADTQYF

J: TRBJ1-4
V: TRBV4-1
CDR3: CASSQVGQGNEKLFF

J: TRBJ2-3
V: TRBV11-2
CDR3: CASSLEGRSTDTQYF

J: TRBJ2-1
V: TRBV12-3/TRBV12-4
CDR3: CASSRQRAGLPATNYNEQFF

J: TRBJ1-1
V: TRBV5-1
CDR3: CASSGSGPSVVEAFF